Below are 16 T cell receptor beta chains sequenced from a single sample in a study of CD8+ T cells in alopecia areata. Once RNA had been extracted, it was reverse transcribed into cDNA to act as the sequencing template. Repertoires were generated with immunoSEQ multiplex PCR, while TCRdb's copy carries only in-frame clones and drops some. The sample shows 100,000 to 120,000 clones, 55% to 70% of them seen only once. The sequencing input was NKG2D-low CD8+ T cells sorted from blood. All receptors come from a human donor with alopecia areata.

The genes are TRBV5-1 and TRBJ2-1, with 14 bases that match TRBD2. The CDR3 sequence is 17 residues long. V shed 4 bases, J shed 6 bases, and the junction held 9 bases outside the gene matches. CDR1 is SGHRS, CDR2 YFSETQ, per germline. CDR3 protein: CASSTSGLAGDLNEQFF. The CDR3 DNA is TGCGCCAGCAGCACCTCGGGACTAGCGGGAGATCTCAATGAGCAGTTCTTC.

The table lists this clone with a count of one. The gene calls are TRBV28 and TRBJ1-4, with 7 bases fitting TRBD1. The CDR3 consists of 15 residues. Germline V gene data show CDR1 as MDHEN and CDR2 as SYDVKM. Trimming cost V 4 bases and J 5 bases; bases outside gene matches: 7. This CDR3 reads CASSSQGMWNEKLFF. CDR3 nucleotides: TGTGCCAGCAGTTCACAGGGGATGTGGAATGAAAAACTGTTTTTT.

The gene calls are TRBV5-6 and TRBJ2-3; D unresolved. CDR1 and CDR2 from the germline V gene are SGHDT and YYEEEE. The CDR3 has 12 amino acids. Deletions cut 4 bases from V and 2 bases from J, with 5 bases between. CDR3 loop: CASSAYTDTQYF. The DNA of the CDR3 is TGTGCCAGCAGCGCCTACACAGATACGCAGTATTTT.

The rearrangement joins TRBV28 to TRBJ2-7; D unclear. Trimming pared 3 bases from V and 4 bases from J, leaving 7 bases between. Germline loops: CDR1 MDHEN, CDR2 SYDVKM. CDR3 length equals 12 residues. In DNA, the CDR3 is TGTGCCAGCAGTTTCATAGGGTACGAGCAGTACTTC. Amino acid sequence: CASSFIGYEQYF.

The chain couples TRBV27 to TRBJ2-7; TRBD1 aligns across 7 bases. Germline CDR1 MNHEY, CDR2 SMNVEV (reference sequence). CDR3 length: 15 amino acids. V lost 4 bases to trimming and J lost 6 bases; unmatched junction nucleotides: 12. The CDR3 DNA reads as TGTGCCAGCAGTTCGTCGAGCAGGGGGTGGGTCGAGCAGTACTTC. This codes for CASSSSSRGWVEQYF.

V and J are TRBV27 and TRBJ2-7, with D maybe TRBD1 (6 bases). The CDR3 runs 15 residues. V was shortened by 3 bases and J by 0 bases, with 12 bases between the two germline ends. Germline V gives CDR1 MNHEY, CDR2 SMNVEV (reference sequence). The CDR3 reads CASSLSPDSSYEQYF. In DNA form, the CDR3 reads TGTGCCAGCAGTTTGAGTCCGGACAGCTCCTACGAGCAGTACTTC.

In its sample, this clone was seen a few times. The chain is built from TRBV28 and TRBJ2-5; D call uncertain. The V end lost 5 bases, the J end lost 3 bases, and 13 bases lay between the germline ends. There are 14 residues in the CDR3. Germline CDR1 and CDR2: MDHEN and SYDVKM. CDR3 loop: CASSIVMVEETQYF. CDR3 bases: TGTGCCAGCAGTATAGTCATGGTGGAAGAGACCCAGTACTTC.

This clone was found a few times. At one boundary the junction diverges from the germline segment, which might be a read error. The gene calls are TRBV7-7 and TRBJ2-7; D perhaps matches TRBD2 (5 bases). This CDR3 has 15 residues. CDR1 SSHAT and CDR2 FNYEAQ come from the germline V gene (reference sequence). The CDR3 protein is CASSFSPAESYEQYF. CDR3 DNA sequence: TGTGCTAGCAGCTTTTCCCCAGCGGAGTCCTACGAGCAGTACTTC.

Details on this clone: Other DNA sequences in the same sample also yield this CDR3. J is TRBJ2-5 and V is TRBV28; D ambiguous. The CDR3 consists of 11 residues. Trimming took 3 bases from V and 5 from J, leaving 4 bases between them. Per the germline V gene, CDR1 is MDHEN and CDR2 is SYDVKM. The CDR3 here is CASSLVETQYF. The CDR3 nucleotides read TGTGCCAGCAGTTTGGTGGAGACCCAGTACTTC.

The table lists this clone with a few counts. The chain has TRBV5-1 and TRBJ2-1; perhaps TRBD1 as D (6 bases). This CDR3 has 12 residues. V was shortened by 3 bases and J by 8 bases, with 9 bases between the two germline ends. CDR1 and CDR2 (germline): SGHRS, YFSETQ. The CDR3 spells CASSSTGDEQFF. The CDR3 DNA sequence: TGCGCCAGCAGCTCGACAGGTGATGAGCAGTTCTTC.

This chain joins TRBV28 and TRBJ1-4; D remains ambiguous. This CDR3 spans 12 amino acids. The ends were cut back, 2 bases at V and 5 bases at J, with 3 bases in the middle. Per the germline V gene, CDR1 is MDHEN and CDR2 is SYDVKM. The CDR3 sequence is CASSLGNEKLFF. CDR3 nucleotide sequence: TGTGCCAGCAGTTTAGGAAATGAAAAACTGTTTTTT.

The CDR3 loop reads CASSLGLTYEQYF. CDR3 DNA sequence: TGTGCCAGCAGTCTCGGACTTACCTACGAGCAGTACTTC. The J gene is TRBJ2-7, the V gene TRBV28, with a tentative D call TRBD2 (5 bases). Germline V gene data show CDR1 as MDHEN and CDR2 as SYDVKM. V lost 5 bases and J 2 bases, leaving 10 bases between the germline ends. The CDR3 spans 13 residues.

Here the CDR3 DNA reads TGTGCCTGGGACATGAACACTGAAGCTTTCTTT. Translation gives CAWDMNTEAFF. The chain joins TRBV30 to TRBJ1-1; D is ambiguous. The CDR3 contains 11 residues. Germline CDR1 GTSNPN, CDR2 SVGIG (reference sequence). V was shortened by 5 bases and J by 0 bases, with 4 bases between the two germline ends.

The V call is TRBV15, the J call TRBJ1-4, with D unresolved. Deletions cut 0 bases from V and 3 bases from J, with 11 bases between. The CDR3 has 16 amino acids. Germline values: CDR1 LNHNV, CDR2 YYDKDF (reference sequence). The CDR3 reads CATSRDVGPSNEKLFF. DNA of the CDR3: TGTGCCACCAGCAGAGATGTGGGCCCATCTAATGAAAAACTGTTTTTT.

This rearrangement joins TRBV9 to TRBJ1-2; D call uncertain. V lost 4 bases and J 1 base, leaving 20 bases between the germline ends. Germline lookup yields CDR1 SGDLS and CDR2 YYNGEE. This CDR3 is built from 17 residues. In nucleotides, the CDR3 is TGTGCCAGCAGCCCCACCCCTGGGCAGCCAGTTAACTATGGCTACACCTTC. Translated, it gives CASSPTPGQPVNYGYTF.

The chain uses TRBV7-9 and TRBJ2-7, with D perhaps matching TRBD1 (5 bases). CDR3 size: 13 residues. Germline CDR1 SEHNR, CDR2 FQNEAQ (reference sequence). Between the trimmed V and J ends, which lost 1 base and 6 bases, there was a span of 10 bases. The CDR3 protein is CASSLVQGGEQYF. CDR3 in DNA: TGTGCCAGCAGCTTAGTCCAGGGTGGCGAGCAGTACTTC.